These 30 T cell receptor beta chains originate from one sample sequenced in a study of T-cell reconstitution after alpha-beta-depleted transplantation in children. As it was prepared, the TCRbeta library received unique molecular identifiers. TCRdb reprocessed the PCR reads via MiXCR and lists one record per CDR3 protein. The top ten clones hold 12% to 15% of a sample with roughly 490,000 distinct CDR3 sequences, 11% of them seen once. The specimen was PBMCs, mostly from graft donor cells, collected 180 days after TCRalphabeta/CD19-depleted stem cell transplant. All receptors derive from a female patient between 2 and 15 years old who had a stem cell transplant for aplastic anemia, so the T cells may come from the graft donor.

This clonotype has ten or more counts. The rearrangement joins TRBV12-3 or TRBV12-4 to TRBJ2-7; TRBD1 agrees at 8 bases. J was trimmed by 3 bases and V by 8 bases; bases with no gene match: 6. CDR3 length: 13 amino acids. The CDR3 nucleotides read TGTGCCAGCTCTACCGGGACAGGCTACGAGCAGTACTTC. It encodes CASSTGTGYEQYF.

This clonotype was seen more than once but under ten times. The rearrangement joins TRBV20-1 to TRBJ2-1, with D possibly called TRBD1 or TRBD2 (5 bases each). V was pared by 1 base and J by 4 bases, with 11 bases between. The CDR3 spans 14 residues. Germline CDR1 reads DFQATT; CDR2 reads SNEGSKA (reference sequence). CDR3 in amino acids: CSARAQRGYNEQFF. Here the CDR3 DNA reads TGCAGTGCTAGAGCCCAGAGGGGATACAATGAGCAGTTCTTC.

This clonotype showed up just a few times. The rearrangement links TRBV5-1 to TRBJ2-7; 12 positions agree with TRBD1. The V segment lost 6 bases and the J segment 3 bases; nucleotides outside the gene matches: 4. This CDR3 is 14 amino acids long. Germline V gives CDR1 SGHRS, CDR2 YFSETQ. The CDR3 coding sequence is TGCGCCAGCACAGGGACAGGGGGCTTCTACGAGCAGTACGTC. It specifies CASTGTGGFYEQYV.

The V and J genes are TRBV20-1 and TRBJ2-5, with TRBD2 identical over 7 bases. The CDR3 is 13 residues long. V lost 6 bases to trimming and J lost 8 bases; unmatched junction nucleotides: 12. The germline gives CDR1 DFQATT, CDR2 SNEGSKA (reference sequence). The CDR3 coding sequence is TGCAGTGCCGGGGGGAGCTCCAGGGTCACCCAGTACTTC. Protein sequence: CSAGGSSRVTQYF.

V is TRBV27 and J is TRBJ2-2, with 9 nucleotides matching TRBD1. CDR3 length equals 15 residues. Trimming took 3 bases from V and 5 from J; bases not matched to a gene: 4. Germline V gives CDR1 MNHEY, CDR2 SMNVEV (reference sequence). CDR3 amino acids: CASSFYRGLTGELFF. CDR3 sequence (DNA): TGTGCCAGCAGTTTCTACAGGGGGCTAACCGGGGAGCTGTTTTTT.

V gene TRBV14 combines with J gene TRBJ2-5; 11 positions agree with TRBD2. The V gene end was trimmed by 3 bases and the J gene end by 6 bases; junction bases not matched to a gene: 12. The length of the CDR3 is 17 residues. Germline V gene data show CDR1 as SGHDN and CDR2 as FVKESK. CDR3 DNA: TGTGCCAGCAGCCAGTTGTCCTCTAGCGGGAGGTGGAAGACCCAGTACTTC. Amino acid sequence: CASSQLSSSGRWKTQYF.

Only a few counts were recorded for this clonotype. V is TRBV12-3 or TRBV12-4 and J is TRBJ1-5; 7 bases are shared with TRBD1. The CDR3 sequence is 12 residues long. V was clipped by 6 bases and J by 5 bases; unmatched bases: 1. CDR3 DNA: TGTGCCAGCAGGGACAGGTATCAGCCCCAGCATTTT. As protein: CASRDRYQPQHF.

The chain is built from TRBV24-1 and TRBJ2-1; 11 bases agree with TRBD2. The trim removed 4 bases at V and 1 base at J, leaving 8 bases unmatched. The CDR3 is 18 amino acids. Germline V lookup: CDR1 KGHDR, CDR2 SFDVKD. The DNA for the CDR3 is TGTGCCACCAGTGACCCCGGGACTAGCGGAGGGTCCTACAATGAGCAGTTCTTC. Translation: CATSDPGTSGGSYNEQFF.

This chain joins TRBV29-1 and TRBJ2-7; D is unclear. Germline V gene data show CDR1 as SQVTM and CDR2 as ANQGSEA. The CDR3 has 16 residues. Trimming left V 4 bases short and J 2 bases short, with 21 bases between. CDR3 sequence: CSVAESDGLSPYEQYF. The CDR3 nucleotides are TGCAGCGTTGCCGAGTCCGACGGCCTTAGCCCCTACGAGCAGTACTTC.

The chain combines TRBV7-8 with TRBJ2-3; D is undetermined. V lost 5 bases to trimming and J lost 1 base, with 10 bases between them. The CDR3 extends over 14 amino acids. CDR1 and CDR2 from the germline V gene are SGHVS and FQNEAQ. The CDR3 spells CASSLEDGTDTQYF. The CDR3 DNA reads as TGTGCCAGCAGCCTAGAGGACGGCACAGATACGCAGTATTTT.

The V call is TRBV5-1, the J call TRBJ2-2, with D tentatively TRBD2 (6 bases). V was shortened by 4 bases and J by 3 bases, with 13 bases between the two germline ends. There are 15 residues in the CDR3. The germline CDR1 and CDR2 sequences are SGHRS and YFSETQ. CDR3 protein: CASSRDSRYTGELFF. The CDR3 DNA sequence: TGCGCCAGCAGCCGGGACTCGAGATACACCGGGGAGCTGTTTTTT.

CDR3 nucleotide sequence: TGTGCCAGCAGTTACTCACTAGCGGGAGATTTCGAGCAGTTCTTC. It is translated as CASSYSLAGDFEQFF. The gene calls are TRBV6-5 and TRBJ2-1; TRBD2 matches 11 bases. The germline CDR1 and CDR2 sequences are MNHEY and SVGAGI. J gave up 10 bases and V 0 bases, and 5 bases lay outside the gene matches. CDR3 length equals 15 residues.

The chain carries TRBV28 and TRBJ1-5; D is uncertain. V was cut by 4 bases and J by 0 bases, with 19 bases left in between. Germline values: CDR1 MDHEN, CDR2 SYDVKM. This CDR3 is 18 amino acids long. CDR3 region: CASSYPWVSLYSNQPQHF. The CDR3 region has the DNA TGTGCCAGCAGTTACCCGTGGGTCAGCCTCTATAGCAATCAGCCCCAGCATTTT. The full variable domain, its missing parts supplied by reference TRBV28 and TRBJ1-5, is DVKVTQSSRYLVKRTGEKVFLECVQDMDHENMFWYRQDPGLGLRLIYFSYDVKMKEKGDIPEGYSVSREKKERFSLILESASTNQTSMYLCASSYPWVSLYSNQPQHFGDGTRLSIL.

V is TRBV6-5 and J is TRBJ2-3; a weak D match, TRBD2 (5 bases). The CDR3 contains 14 residues. V was shortened by 0 bases and J by 4 bases, with 8 bases between the two germline ends. Germline lookup yields CDR1 MNHEY and CDR2 SVGAGI. The CDR3 here is CASSYSLAPDTQYF. The DNA for the CDR3 is TGTGCCAGCAGTTACTCGTTAGCGCCAGATACGCAGTATTTT.

The chain joins TRBV15 to TRBJ2-5; D is possibly TRBD1 (6 bases). The CDR3 is 16 amino acids. V was shortened by 0 bases and J by 0 bases, with 11 bases between the two germline ends. Germline values: CDR1 LNHNV, CDR2 YYDKDF (reference sequence). CDR3 bases: TGTGCCACCAGCAGAGATGAGCCAGGGGACCAAGAGACCCAGTACTTC. It translates to CATSRDEPGDQETQYF.

There are a few counts of this clonotype. V usage is TRBV29-1 and J usage is TRBJ2-5, with a weak D call TRBD1 (6 bases). Trimming shortened V by 6 bases and J by 1 base, and 15 bases separated the two germline ends. CDR3 length equals 14 residues. Germline loops: CDR1 SQVTM, CDR2 ANQGSEA. The CDR3 bases are TGCAGCGTCGAGGGGACAAGGATCCAAGAGACCCAGTACTTC. Translating gives CSVEGTRIQETQYF.

This clonotype was observed many times. The chain uses TRBV20-1 and TRBJ2-3; 7 bases agree with TRBD2. The CDR3 is 14 amino acids. The V and J ends lost 3 bases and 3 bases, in that order; junction bases with no gene match: 6. Germline loops: CDR1 DFQATT, CDR2 SNEGSKA (reference sequence). The CDR3 bases are TGCAGTGCTAGCTCCGGGGGAGGGACAGATACGCAGTATTTT. Amino acids: CSASSGGGTDTQYF.

In its sample, this clonotype was seen many times. The gene calls are TRBV28 and TRBJ2-7; 9 bases fit TRBD1. V gave up 5 bases and J gave up 2 bases; unmatched junction bases: 7. This CDR3 contains 15 residues. In germline, CDR1 is MDHEN, CDR2 SYDVKM. The CDR3: CASSPWTGDAYEQYF. The CDR3 bases are TGTGCCAGCAGTCCGTGGACAGGGGACGCCTACGAGCAGTACTTC.

This clonotype was counted a few times. The chain joins TRBV12-3 or TRBV12-4 to TRBJ1-4; TRBD1 might be the D (6 bases). V was cut by 6 bases and J by 10 bases, with 24 bases left in between. The CDR3 spans 16 residues. This CDR3 is CASSSGGPRAGGKLFF. The CDR3 DNA reads as TGTGCCAGCAGCTCCGGGGGCCCAAGGGCGGGAGGAAAACTGTTTTTT.

V and J are TRBV7-2 and TRBJ2-7; 8 bases fit TRBD2. The ends lost 0 bases at V and 0 bases at J; junction bases unmatched: 7. In germline, CDR1 is SGHTA, CDR2 FQGNSA. The CDR3 spans 17 residues. The CDR3 reads CASSLAWLAGLSYEQYF. The CDR3 DNA follows: TGTGCCAGCAGCTTAGCGTGGCTAGCGGGCCTCTCCTACGAGCAGTACTTC.

The gene calls are TRBV29-1 and TRBJ1-3; 7 bases align to TRBD1. The CDR3 is made up of 13 amino acids. The V segment lost 7 bases and the J segment 3 bases; nucleotides outside the gene matches: 6. Germline CDR1 reads SQVTM; CDR2 reads ANQGSEA. As DNA, the CDR3 is TGCAGCGCACAGGGGCGTAGTGGAAACACCATATATTTT. It specifies CSAQGRSGNTIYF. The entire variable domain, with the rest obtained from reference TRBV29-1 and TRBJ1-3, is as follows: SAVISQKPSRDICQRGTSLTIQCQVDSQVTMMFWYRQQPGQSLTLIATANQGSEATYESGFVIDKFPISRPNLTFSTLTVSNMSPEDSSIYLCSAQGRSGNTIYFGEGSWLTVV.

At least ten counts were recorded for this clonotype. The chain recombines TRBV5-1 with TRBJ2-3; D is possibly TRBD1 (5 bases). Looked up from germline, CDR1 is SGHRS and CDR2 is YFSETQ. The CDR3 sequence is 14 residues long. V gave up 0 bases and J gave up 2 bases, with 7 bases separating them. The CDR3 spells CASSLGGNTDTQYF. CDR3 bases: TGCGCCAGCAGCTTGGGGGGCAACACAGATACGCAGTATTTT. Full variable domain (remainder filled in from reference TRBV5-1 and TRBJ2-3): KAGVTQTPRYLIKTRGQQVTLSCSPISGHRSVSWYQQTPGQGLQFLFEYFSETQRNKGNFPGRFSGRQFSNSRSEMNVSTLELGDSALYLCASSLGGNTDTQYFGPGTRLTVL.

This clonotype showed up just a few times. V usage is TRBV20-1 and J usage is TRBJ1-3; D might be TRBD1 (6 bases). The CDR3 has 15 amino acids. CDR1 DFQATT and CDR2 SNEGSKA come from the germline V gene (reference sequence). The ends were cut back, 3 bases at V and 0 bases at J, with 12 bases in the middle. CDR3 region: CSASKHRVSGNTIYF. In DNA form, the CDR3 reads TGCAGTGCTAGCAAACACAGGGTCTCTGGAAACACCATATATTTT.

This clonotype appeared a few times. The chain has TRBV28 and TRBJ1-2; TRBD1 is a possible D gene (5 bases). This CDR3 is built from 14 residues. CDR1 and CDR2 (germline): MDHEN, SYDVKM. V was cut by 6 bases and J by 0 bases, with 11 bases left in between. The CDR3, as DNA: TGTGCCAGCAGGTCTCAGGGAGCTAACTATGGCTACACCTTC. It codes for CASRSQGANYGYTF.

This clonotype was observed at least ten times. The V call is TRBV11-2, the J call TRBJ1-1; a weak D match, TRBD1 (5 bases). Germline CDR1 is SGHAT and CDR2 is FQNNGV. The CDR3 length is 14 residues. V was cut by 2 bases and J by 0 bases, with 7 bases left in between. The CDR3 DNA sequence: TGTGCCAGCAGCTTACACAGGATGAACACTGAAGCTTTCTTT. It is translated as CASSLHRMNTEAFF.

This clonotype appeared a few times. The V and J genes are TRBV6-5 and TRBJ1-6; D uncertain. Germline CDR1 is MNHEY and CDR2 is SVGAGI. V lost 2 bases, J lost 9 bases, and 14 bases lay in between. CDR3 size: 15 residues. The CDR3 region is CASSYDSPRGSPLHF. CDR3 sequence (DNA): TGTGCCAGCAGTTACGATTCCCCCCGGGGTTCACCCCTCCACTTT.

This sequence joins TRBV7-9 and TRBJ2-2; D gene ambiguous. The CDR3 has 15 amino acids. Germline V gene data show CDR1 as SEHNR and CDR2 as FQNEAQ (reference sequence). V gave up 1 base and J gave up 1 base, with 7 bases separating them. The CDR3 sequence: CASSLENRNTGELFF. The CDR3 region has the DNA TGTGCCAGCAGCTTAGAAAACAGGAACACCGGGGAGCTGTTTTTT.

Only a few counts were recorded for this clonotype. The V gene is TRBV12-3 or TRBV12-4, the J gene TRBJ2-1; D may be TRBD1 or TRBD2 (6 bases each). This CDR3 comprises 16 residues. Trimming removed 6 bases from V and 0 bases from J, with 15 bases in between. CDR3 loop: CASSQGWRASYNEQFF. Written as DNA, the CDR3 is TGTGCCAGCAGCCAGGGGTGGAGGGCCTCCTACAATGAGCAGTTCTTC.

This clonotype was detected only a few times. This chain links TRBV20-1 with TRBJ2-3; D gene unclear. The germline V gene encodes CDR1 DFQATT and CDR2 SNEGSKA (reference sequence). V was cut by 5 bases and J by 6 bases, with 15 bases left in between. The CDR3 loop spans 13 amino acids. The DNA for the CDR3 is TGCAGTGCTCCTATACTGGGCAGGGATACGCAGTATTTT. This encodes CSAPILGRDTQYF.

V and J are TRBV7-2 and TRBJ1-2; 9 bases line up with TRBD1. Per germline, CDR1 SGHTA and CDR2 FQGNSA. The V segment lost 1 base and the J segment 6 bases; nucleotides outside the gene matches: 9. The CDR3 has 16 amino acids. The CDR3 loop is CASSLVPGQGVDGYTF. Written as DNA, the CDR3 is TGTGCCAGCAGCTTAGTACCGGGACAGGGAGTGGATGGCTACACCTTC.